This T cell receptor (beta chain) was captured by sequencing in a study of human T cells and chemical hapten exposure. As for the study in general: Patches with 0.01% DPC went on the upper back, and the tests were read at 6 days. Study-wide results and caveats: Against controls, expanded TCRs gave rise to significantly more large CDR3 similarity clusters.

The V end was cut by 7 bases, the J end by 8 bases, with 18 bases between. This CDR3 spans 15 amino acids. Per germline, CDR1 MNHNY and CDR2 SVGAGI (reference sequence). TCRdb passed the RACE reads through MiXCR, listing each CDR3 protein once. The sample yields about 340,000 distinct CDR3 sequences, 5.5% to 8% seen once. The time point denotes: patch test 1, 2 weeks after DPC sensitization. Indicated treatment: therapeutic diphenylcyclopropenone sensitization with weekly scalp DPC. Turning to this clonotype: Its antigen is currently unknown.

The chain links TRBV6-6 to TRBJ1-6; D not certain. The starting material was whole blood, obtained in connection with sensitization to the hapten diphenylcyclopropenone (DPC). This sequence originates from a woman under 30 with alopecia areata. Some clones in this sample may be carry-over from other donors' samples. CDR3 in amino acids: CASTTLGVRDSPLHF. The CDR3 DNA follows: TGTGCCAGCACTACACTCGGGGTACGCGATTCACCCCTCCACTTT.